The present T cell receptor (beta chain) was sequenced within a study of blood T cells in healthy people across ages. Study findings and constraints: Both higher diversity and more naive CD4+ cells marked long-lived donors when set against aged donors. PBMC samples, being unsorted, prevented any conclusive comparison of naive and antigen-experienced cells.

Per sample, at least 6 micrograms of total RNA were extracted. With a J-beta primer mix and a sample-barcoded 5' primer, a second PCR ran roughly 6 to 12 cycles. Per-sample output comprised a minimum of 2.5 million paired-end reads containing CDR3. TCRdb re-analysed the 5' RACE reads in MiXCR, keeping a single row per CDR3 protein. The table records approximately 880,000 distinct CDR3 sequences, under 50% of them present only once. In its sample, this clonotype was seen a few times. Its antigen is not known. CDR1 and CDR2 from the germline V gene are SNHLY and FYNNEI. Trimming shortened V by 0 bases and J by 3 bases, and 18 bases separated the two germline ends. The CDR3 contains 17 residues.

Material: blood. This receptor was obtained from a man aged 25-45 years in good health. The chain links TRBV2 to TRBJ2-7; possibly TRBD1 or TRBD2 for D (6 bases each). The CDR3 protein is CASSEAWRGAIYYEQYF. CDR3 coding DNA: TGTGCCAGCAGTGAAGCCTGGAGGGGGGCTATTTACTACGAGCAGTACTTC. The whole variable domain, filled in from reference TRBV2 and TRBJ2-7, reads EPEVTQTPSHQVTQMGQEVILRCVPISNHLYFYWYRQILGQKVEFLVSFYNNEISEKSEIFDDQFSVERPDGSNFTLKIRSTKLEDSAMYFCASSEAWRGAIYYEQYFGPGTRLTVT.